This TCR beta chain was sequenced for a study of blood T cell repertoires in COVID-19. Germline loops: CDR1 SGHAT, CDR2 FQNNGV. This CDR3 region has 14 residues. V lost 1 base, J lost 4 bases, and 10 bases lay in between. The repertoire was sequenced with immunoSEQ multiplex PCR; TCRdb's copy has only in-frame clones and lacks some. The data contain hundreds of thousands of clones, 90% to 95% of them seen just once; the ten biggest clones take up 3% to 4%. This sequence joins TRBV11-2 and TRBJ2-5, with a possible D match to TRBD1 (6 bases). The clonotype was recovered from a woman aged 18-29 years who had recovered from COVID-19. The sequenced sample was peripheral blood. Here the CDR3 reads CASSLGYRVETQYF. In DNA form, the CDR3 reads TGTGCCAGCAGCTTAGGATACAGGGTAGAGACCCAGTACTTC.